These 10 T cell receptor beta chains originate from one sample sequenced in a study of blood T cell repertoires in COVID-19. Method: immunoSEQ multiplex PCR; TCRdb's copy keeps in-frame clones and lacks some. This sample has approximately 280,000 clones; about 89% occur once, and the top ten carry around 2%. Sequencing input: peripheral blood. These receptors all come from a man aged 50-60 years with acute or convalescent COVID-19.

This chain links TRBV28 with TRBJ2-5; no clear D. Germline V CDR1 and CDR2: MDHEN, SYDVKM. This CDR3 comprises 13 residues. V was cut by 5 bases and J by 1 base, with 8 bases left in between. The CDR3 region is CASSPQSQETQYF. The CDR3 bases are TGTGCCAGCAGTCCGCAGTCCCAAGAGACCCAGTACTTC.

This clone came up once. In nucleotides, the CDR3 is TGTGCCAGTAGGGAGGGGGCCACCCCTGAGAATGGCTACACCTTC. Protein: CASREGATPENGYTF. The chain joins TRBV19 to TRBJ1-2; 7 bases map to TRBD1. CDR3 size: 15 residues. V was pared by 6 bases and J by 6 bases, with 13 bases of the junction left unmatched. Germline V gene lookup returns CDR1 LNHDA and CDR2 SQIVND (reference sequence). The whole variable domain, filled in from reference TRBV19 and TRBJ1-2, reads DGGITQSPKYLFRKEGQNVTLSCEQNLNHDAMYWYRQDPGQGLRLIYYSQIVNDFQKGDIAEGYSVSREKKESFPLTVTSAQKNPTAFYLCASREGATPENGYTFGSGTRLTVV.

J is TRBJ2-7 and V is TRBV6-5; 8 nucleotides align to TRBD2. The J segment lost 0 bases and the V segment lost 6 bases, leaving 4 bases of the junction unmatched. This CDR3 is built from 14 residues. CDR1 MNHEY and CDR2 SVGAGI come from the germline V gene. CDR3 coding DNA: TGTGCCAGCAGAGGGACTAGGAGCTCCTACGAGCAGTACTTC. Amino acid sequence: CASRGTRSSYEQYF.

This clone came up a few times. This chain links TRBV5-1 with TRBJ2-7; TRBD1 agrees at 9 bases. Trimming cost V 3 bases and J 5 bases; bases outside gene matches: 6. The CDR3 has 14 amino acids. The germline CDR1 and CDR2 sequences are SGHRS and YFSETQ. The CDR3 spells CASSSGTGHHEQYF. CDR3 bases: TGCGCCAGCAGCTCTGGGACAGGGCACCACGAGCAGTACTTC.

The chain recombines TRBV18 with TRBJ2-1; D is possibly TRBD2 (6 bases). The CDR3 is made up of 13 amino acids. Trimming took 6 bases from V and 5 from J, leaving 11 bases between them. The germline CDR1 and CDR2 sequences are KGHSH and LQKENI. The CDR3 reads CASSRGEDNEQFF. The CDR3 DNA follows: TGTGCCAGCTCGCGGGGTGAGGACAATGAGCAGTTCTTC.

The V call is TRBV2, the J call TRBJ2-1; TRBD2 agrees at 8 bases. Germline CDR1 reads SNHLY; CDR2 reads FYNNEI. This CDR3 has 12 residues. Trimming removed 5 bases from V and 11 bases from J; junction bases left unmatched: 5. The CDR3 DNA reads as TGTGCCAGCAGTCCTACTAGCGGAAAGCAGTTCTTC. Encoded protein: CASSPTSGKQFF.

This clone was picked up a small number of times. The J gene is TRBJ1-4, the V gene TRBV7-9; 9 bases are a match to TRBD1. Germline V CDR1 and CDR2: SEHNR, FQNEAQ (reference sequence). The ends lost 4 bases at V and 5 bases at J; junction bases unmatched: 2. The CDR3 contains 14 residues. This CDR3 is CASSSGTGNEKLFF. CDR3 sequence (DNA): TGTGCCAGCAGCTCCGGGACAGGGAATGAAAAACTGTTTTTT.

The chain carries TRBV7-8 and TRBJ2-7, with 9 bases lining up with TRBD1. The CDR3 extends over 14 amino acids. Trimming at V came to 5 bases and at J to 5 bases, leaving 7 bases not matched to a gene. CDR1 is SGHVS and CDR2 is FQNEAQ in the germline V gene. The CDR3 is CASSPDRGGDEQYF. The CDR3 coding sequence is TGTGCCAGCAGCCCGGACAGGGGAGGCGACGAGCAGTACTTC.

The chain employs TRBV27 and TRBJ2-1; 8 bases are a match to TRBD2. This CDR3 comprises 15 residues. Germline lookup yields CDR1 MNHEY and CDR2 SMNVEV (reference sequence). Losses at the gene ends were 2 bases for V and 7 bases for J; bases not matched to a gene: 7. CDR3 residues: CASSLLSGGRNEQFF. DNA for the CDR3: TGTGCCAGCAGTTTACTAAGCGGGGGCCGGAATGAGCAGTTCTTC.

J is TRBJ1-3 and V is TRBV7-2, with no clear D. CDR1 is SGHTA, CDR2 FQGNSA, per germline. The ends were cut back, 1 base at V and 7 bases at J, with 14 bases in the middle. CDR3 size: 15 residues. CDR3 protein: CASSLVTPGSNTIYF. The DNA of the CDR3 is TGTGCCAGCAGCTTAGTGACACCCGGGAGCAACACCATATATTTT.